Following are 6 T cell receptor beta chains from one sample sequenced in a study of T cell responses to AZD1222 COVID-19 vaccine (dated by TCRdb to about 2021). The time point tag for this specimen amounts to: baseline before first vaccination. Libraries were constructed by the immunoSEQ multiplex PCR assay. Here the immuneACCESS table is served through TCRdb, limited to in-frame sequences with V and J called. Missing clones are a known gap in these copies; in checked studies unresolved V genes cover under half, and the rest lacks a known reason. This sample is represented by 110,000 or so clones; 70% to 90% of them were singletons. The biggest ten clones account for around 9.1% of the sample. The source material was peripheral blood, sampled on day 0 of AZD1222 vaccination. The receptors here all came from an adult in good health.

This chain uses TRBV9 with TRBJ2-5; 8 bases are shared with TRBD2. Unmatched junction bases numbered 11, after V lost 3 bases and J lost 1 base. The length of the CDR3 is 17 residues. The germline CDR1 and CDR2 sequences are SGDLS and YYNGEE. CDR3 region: CASSESAGGRPQETQYF. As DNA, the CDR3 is TGTGCCAGCAGCGAAAGTGCCGGCGGGAGGCCCCAAGAGACCCAGTACTTC.

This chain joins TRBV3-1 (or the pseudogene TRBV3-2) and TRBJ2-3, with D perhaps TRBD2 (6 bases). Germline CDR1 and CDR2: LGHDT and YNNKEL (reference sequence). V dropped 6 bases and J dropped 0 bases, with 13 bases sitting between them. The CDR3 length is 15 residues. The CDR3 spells CASSPGGGSTDTQYF. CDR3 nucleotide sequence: TGTGCCAGCAGTCCGGGTGGAGGGAGCACAGATACGCAGTATTTT.

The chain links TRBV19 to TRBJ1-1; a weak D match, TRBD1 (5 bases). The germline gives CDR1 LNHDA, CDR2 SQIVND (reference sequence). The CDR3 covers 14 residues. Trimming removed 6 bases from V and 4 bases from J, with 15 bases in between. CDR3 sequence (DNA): TGTGCCAGTAGCAAACAGGACTTGGGCACTGAAGCTTTCTTT. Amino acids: CASSKQDLGTEAFF.

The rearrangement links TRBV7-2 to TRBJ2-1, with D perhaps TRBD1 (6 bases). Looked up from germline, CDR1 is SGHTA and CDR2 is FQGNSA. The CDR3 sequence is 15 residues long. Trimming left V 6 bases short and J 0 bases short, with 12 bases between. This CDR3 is CASRRDTASYNEQFF. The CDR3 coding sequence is TGTGCCAGCAGGAGGGACACAGCCTCCTACAATGAGCAGTTCTTC.

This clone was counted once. The CDR3 spells CASSKVAGVNTDTQYF. CDR3 coding DNA: TGTGCCAGCAGCAAAGTAGCGGGGGTAAACACAGATACGCAGTATTTT. The gene calls are TRBV5-4 and TRBJ2-3, with 9 bases fitting TRBD2. This CDR3 spans 16 amino acids. J was trimmed by 2 bases and V by 4 bases; bases with no gene match: 8. Germline CDR1 and CDR2: SGHNT and YYREEE (reference sequence).

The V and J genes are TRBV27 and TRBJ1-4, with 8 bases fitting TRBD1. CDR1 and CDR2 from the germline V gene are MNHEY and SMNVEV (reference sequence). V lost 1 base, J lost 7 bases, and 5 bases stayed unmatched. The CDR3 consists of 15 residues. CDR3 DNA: TGTGCCAGCAGTTTATTAGGACAGGGAAGTGAAAAACTGTTTTTT. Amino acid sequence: CASSLLGQGSEKLFF. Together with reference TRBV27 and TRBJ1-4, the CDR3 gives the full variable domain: EAQVTQNPRYLITVTGKKLTVTCSQNMNHEYMSWYRQDPGLGLRQIYYSMNVEVTDKGDVPEGYKVSRKEKRNFPLILESPSPNQTSLYFCASSLLGQGSEKLFFGSGTQLSVL.